Below are 17 T cell receptor beta chains sequenced from a single sample in a study of T cell repertoires in cytomegalovirus infection. A single record per CDR3 protein comes from TCRdb applying MiXCR to the reads. The sample gives roughly 720,000 distinct CDR3 sequences, approximately 34% of which show up once; more than 2.5% is in the top ten. Sequencing was performed on PBMCs. Every receptor here comes from a human donor in good health (CMV status not recorded). Some clones in this sample may be carry-over from other donors' samples.

This clonotype was seen at least ten times. J is TRBJ1-1 and V is TRBV19; maybe TRBD1 (6 bases). Germline V gene sequence: CDR1 LNHDA, CDR2 SQIVND (reference sequence). The CDR3 is 13 amino acids. V lost 9 bases, J lost 1 base, and 12 bases lay in between. CDR3 DNA sequence: TGTGCCAGCAGCTTACAGGGGAACACTGAAGCTTTCTTT. It codes for CASSLQGNTEAFF.

This clonotype was seen many times. A read error may produce the germline difference seen at one junction end. This rearrangement joins TRBV7-9 to TRBJ1-2, with D perhaps matching TRBD1 (5 bases). The CDR3 has 14 amino acids. Germline CDR1 and CDR2: SEHNR and FQNEAQ (reference sequence). In DNA form, the CDR3 reads TGCGCCAGCAGCTTGGCCGGGGGAGACTATGGCTACACCTTC. It translates to CASSLAGGDYGYTF.

This clonotype has a count of ten or more. The rearrangement links TRBV7-6 to TRBJ2-6; D is undetermined. V was shortened by 0 bases and J by 0 bases, with 12 bases between the two germline ends. The CDR3 sequence is 18 residues long. Germline V gene sequence: CDR1 SGHVS, CDR2 FNYEAQ. The CDR3 is CASSLAVGLGSGANVLTF. For the CDR3, the DNA is TGTGCCAGCAGCTTAGCAGTGGGTCTCGGCTCTGGGGCCAACGTCCTGACTTTC.

This clonotype was seen many times. The chain couples TRBV7-6 to TRBJ2-2; unclear D gene. The CDR3 covers 15 residues. Germline loops: CDR1 SGHVS, CDR2 FNYEAQ. The V end was cut by 1 base, the J end by 0 bases, with 6 bases between. The CDR3 here is CASSLEATNTGELFF. The CDR3 nucleotides are TGTGCCAGCAGCTTAGAAGCGACGAACACCGGGGAGCTGTTTTTT. Full variable domain (rest looked up from reference TRBV7-6 and TRBJ2-2): GAGVSQSPRYKVTKRGQDVALRCDPISGHVSLYWYRQALGQGPEFLTYFNYEAQQDKSGLPNDRFSAERPEGSISTLTIQRTEQRDSAMYRCASSLEATNTGELFFGEGSRLTVL.

The chain couples TRBV5-6 to TRBJ2-3, with 9 nucleotides matching TRBD1. The V segment lost 0 bases and the J segment 1 base; nucleotides outside the gene matches: 9. Germline-derived CDR1 and CDR2 are SGHDT and YYEEEE. The CDR3 covers 18 residues. Here the CDR3 reads CASSLGGFRTGGTDTQYF. CDR3 sequence (DNA): TGTGCCAGCAGCTTGGGAGGTTTTCGGACAGGGGGCACAGATACGCAGTATTTT.

This clonotype was recorded only once. The chain employs TRBV3-1 and TRBJ2-7; 8 bases match TRBD2. V lost 0 bases, J lost 7 bases, and 8 bases stayed unmatched. Germline-derived CDR1 and CDR2 are LGHDT and YNNKEL (reference sequence). This CDR3 region has 15 residues. CDR3 region: CASSQDSSGGWEQYF. The CDR3, as DNA: TGTGCCAGCAGCCAAGATTCCAGCGGGGGTTGGGAGCAGTACTTC.

The gene calls are TRBV24-1 and TRBJ1-5, with D uncertain. Trimming shortened V by 5 bases and J by 4 bases, and 8 bases separated the two germline ends. Germline assignment: CDR1 KGHDR and CDR2 SFDVKD. The CDR3 is 13 residues long. This CDR3 is CATSAQLNQPQHF. In DNA, the CDR3 is TGTGCCACCAGTGCCCAACTAAATCAGCCCCAGCATTTT.

This clonotype showed up just a few times. The V call is TRBV12-3 or TRBV12-4, the J call TRBJ2-4, with TRBD1 matching 7 bases. V lost 4 bases and J lost 2; bases outside the gene matches: 5. There are 15 residues in the CDR3. DNA for the CDR3: TGTGCCAGCAGTTCGGGACAGTTATCCAAAAACATTCAGTACTTC. It translates to CASSSGQLSKNIQYF.

This clonotype was detected only a few times. The chain is built from TRBV4-1 and TRBJ1-1; D is undetermined. Trimming stripped 1 base from V and 1 base from J, with 19 bases between. Germline loops: CDR1 MGHRA, CDR2 YSYEKL. This CDR3 has 18 amino acids. The CDR3 sequence is CASSQVRIPPEGNTEAFF. The CDR3 DNA reads TGCGCCAGCAGCCAAGTCAGAATTCCCCCGGAGGGGAACACTGAAGCTTTCTTT.

This clonotype was seen only once. Being one base from a much bigger clone, this may be a read error. The chain is built from TRBV7-2 and TRBJ2-5; D is unclear. CDR1 is SGHTA, CDR2 FQGNSA, per germline. The CDR3 is made up of 14 amino acids. V lost 5 bases, J lost 2 bases, and 12 bases lay in between. CDR3 in amino acids: CASSLPDRQETQYF. The CDR3 region has the DNA TGTGCCAGCAGCCTTCCGGACCGTCAAGAGACCCAGTACTTC. The full variable domain, its missing parts supplied by reference TRBV7-2 and TRBJ2-5, is GAGVSQSPSNKVTEKGKDVELRCDPISGHTALYWYRQSLGQGLEFLIYFQGNSAPDKSGLPSDRFSAERTGGSVSTLTIQRTQQEDSAVYLCASSLPDRQETQYFGPGTRLLVL.

This clonotype was picked up a small number of times. The chain couples TRBV6-1 to TRBJ1-3; possible D gene TRBD1, 5 bases. Germline assignment: CDR1 MNHNS and CDR2 SASEGT. This CDR3 contains 16 residues. Trimming took off 6 bases at V and 1 base at J, with 16 bases between the two ends. CDR3 loop: CASRALATASGNTIYF. CDR3 nucleotides: TGTGCCAGCAGGGCCTTGGCGACAGCTTCTGGAAACACCATATATTTT.

This clonotype was counted between two and nine times. The chain has TRBV19 and TRBJ2-2; 8 positions agree with TRBD2. The J segment lost 4 bases and the V segment lost 6 bases, leaving 10 bases of the junction unmatched. The length of the CDR3 is 16 residues. CDR1 LNHDA and CDR2 SQIVND come from the germline V gene (reference sequence). Here the CDR3 DNA reads TGTGCCAGTAGAAGGTCGGCTAGCGGGTCCACCGGGGAGCTGTTTTTT. Translation: CASRRSASGSTGELFF.

Only a few counts were recorded for this clonotype. The V gene is TRBV5-4, the J gene TRBJ2-7; D possibly corresponds to TRBD1 (5 bases). There are 14 residues in the CDR3. V was cut by 0 bases and J by 1 base, with 8 bases left in between. In germline, CDR1 is SGHNT, CDR2 YYREEE (reference sequence). CDR3 sequence (DNA): TGTGCCAGCAGCTTGGAAGGACAATCCTACGAGCAGTACTTC. This gives the protein CASSLEGQSYEQYF.

This clonotype turned up a few times. The rearrangement uses TRBV27 and TRBJ1-1; D is possibly TRBD1 (6 bases). The V and J ends lost 8 bases and 0 bases respectively, with 13 bases between them. Germline CDR1 and CDR2: MNHEY and SMNVEV (reference sequence). The CDR3 has 14 residues. As DNA, the CDR3 is TGTGCCAGCCGGACAGTTTACATGAACACTGAAGCTTTCTTT. Translating it yields CASRTVYMNTEAFF.

This chain uses TRBV14 with TRBJ2-1, with 12 bases matching TRBD2. CDR1 and CDR2 (germline): SGHDN, FVKESK. Trimming removed 4 bases from V and 9 bases from J; junction bases left unmatched: 28. CDR3 length equals 22 residues. The CDR3 protein is CASSPKRPPRLAGVGRLGEQFF. The CDR3 DNA reads as TGTGCCAGCAGCCCGAAGCGCCCTCCGAGACTAGCGGGAGTCGGAAGGTTGGGTGAGCAGTTCTTC.

V usage is TRBV5-5 and J usage is TRBJ2-1, with D perhaps matching TRBD1 (6 bases). CDR3 length equals 13 residues. Germline assignment: CDR1 SGHKS and CDR2 YYEKEE (reference sequence). The V end was cut by 5 bases, the J end by 12 bases, with 18 bases between. CDR3 residues: CASRLSTGLGQFF. The CDR3, as DNA: TGTGCCAGCAGGTTATCTACAGGGCTTGGGCAGTTCTTC.

This clonotype has only one observation. V gene TRBV7-2 combines with J gene TRBJ1-2; TRBD1 is a possible D gene (5 bases). V shed 2 bases and J shed 8 bases, with 18 bases lying between them. The CDR3 is 15 amino acids. The V gene's germline CDR1 is SGHTA and CDR2 FQGNSA. This chain's CDR3 is CASSLSFGTHGGYTF. The CDR3 DNA is TGTGCCAGCAGCTTAAGTTTCGGGACCCACGGCGGCTACACCTTC.